This T cell receptor beta chain was documented in a study of T cell responses to AZD1222 COVID-19 vaccine. V was pared by 0 bases and J by 7 bases, with 5 bases of the junction left unmatched. The V gene's germline CDR1 is LNHDA and CDR2 SQIVND (reference sequence). The CDR3 runs 16 residues. Overall study findings and caveats: Possibly, clonal diversity was underestimated; donors were largely white British and included more females.

Sequencing used immunoSEQ multiplex PCR; TCRdb keeps in-frame clones, though not all of them. Here the sample spans approximately 92,000 clones, roughly 85% being singletons. With regard to this clone: Its antigen is not known.

The chain is built from TRBV19 and TRBJ2-1; the match to TRBD2 covers 11 bases. The material sequenced was peripheral blood, taken on day 0 of AZD1222 vaccination. The receptor was derived from an adult in good health. The CDR3 nucleotides read TGTGCCAGTAGTATAGAGGCTAGCGGGAGGATAAATGAGCAGTTCTTC. Translating gives CASSIEASGRINEQFF.